A single sample gave rise to the 22 T cell receptor beta chains below, sequenced in a study of response to subunit inactivated influenza vaccine. A single record per CDR3 protein comes from TCRdb applying MiXCR to the RT-PCR reads. The repertoire includes about 700,000 distinct CDR3 sequences, roughly 13% of them detected once, and around 6.5% sits in the top ten. The sample was PBMCs from blood, taken about 14 days before vaccination. These receptors were collected from a man aged 50-60 years who received an inactivated influenza vaccine.

This clonotype appeared many times. This sequence joins TRBV3-1 and TRBJ2-7, with D uncertain. Trimming shortened V by 5 bases and J by 2 bases, and 16 bases separated the two germline ends. Germline CDR1 and CDR2: LGHDT and YNNKEL (reference sequence). The CDR3 totals 15 residues. For the CDR3, the DNA is TGTGCCAGCAGCGACACTTATTCCCGGACCTACGAGCAGTACTTC. Translating it yields CASSDTYSRTYEQYF.

The chain recombines TRBV7-3 with TRBJ2-1; 7 bases line up with TRBD2. Germline-derived CDR1 and CDR2 are SGHTA and FQGTGA. This CDR3 contains 15 residues. Trimming removed 2 bases from V and 6 bases from J; junction bases left unmatched: 7. This CDR3 is CASSLYGEGVNEQFF. The CDR3 DNA is TGTGCCAGCAGCTTATACGGGGAGGGCGTCAATGAGCAGTTCTTC.

This clonotype has a count of ten or more. The chain uses TRBV28 and TRBJ2-5, with 14 bases matching TRBD2. Germline V gives CDR1 MDHEN, CDR2 SYDVKM. The CDR3 covers 16 residues. V gave up 5 bases and J gave up 5 bases; unmatched junction bases: 7. CDR3 loop: CASSPRLAGGSETQYF. The CDR3 DNA is TGTGCCAGCAGTCCCCGACTAGCGGGAGGGTCGGAGACCCAGTACTTC.

This clonotype was observed a handful of times. V and J are TRBV7-2 and TRBJ1-2; the match to TRBD1 covers 8 bases. The CDR3 sequence is 13 residues long. Germline V gene sequence: CDR1 SGHTA, CDR2 FQGNSA. J lost 4 bases, V lost 5 bases, and 3 bases had no gene match. The CDR3 coding sequence is TGTGCCAGCAGCGGACAGGGAATCTATGGCTACACCTTC. Translated: CASSGQGIYGYTF.

This clonotype was detected ten times or more. The genes are TRBV29-1 and TRBJ2-1; the match to TRBD1 covers 10 bases. Germline V gene sequence: CDR1 SQVTM, CDR2 ANQGSEA. The CDR3 loop spans 14 amino acids. V dropped 4 bases and J dropped 5; count of bases not matched to a gene: 5. This CDR3 reads CSVVDRGFHNEQFF. DNA of the CDR3: TGCAGCGTTGTGGACAGGGGGTTCCACAATGAGCAGTTCTTC.

This clonotype came up many times. The J gene is TRBJ2-5, the V gene TRBV29-1; a weak D match, TRBD2 (6 bases). The CDR3 consists of 15 residues. Between the trimmed V and J ends, which lost 6 bases and 3 bases, there was a span of 20 bases. CDR1 SQVTM and CDR2 ANQGSEA come from the germline V gene. CDR3 protein: CSVLLLVWEEETQYF. The CDR3, as DNA: TGCAGCGTCCTTCTTCTTGTATGGGAGGAAGAGACCCAGTACTTC.

This clonotype was observed many times. The chain couples TRBV12-3 or TRBV12-4 to TRBJ2-5, with D perhaps TRBD1 or TRBD2 (5 bases each). This CDR3 has 14 amino acids. V was trimmed by 5 bases and J by 3 bases, leaving 13 bases between them. The CDR3 is CASSRAGTEETQYF. CDR3 DNA: TGTGCCAGCAGTCGGGCCGGGACGGAAGAGACCCAGTACTTC.

The DNA of the CDR3 is TGTGCCAGCAGTTTAGCGCAGGGGTGGAACACCGGGGAGCTGTTTTTT. This gives the protein CASSLAQGWNTGELFF. The chain has TRBV12-3 or TRBV12-4 and TRBJ2-2, with D possibly TRBD1 on 6 matching bases. The CDR3 extends over 16 amino acids. V gave up 0 bases and J gave up 1 base, with 9 bases separating them.

This clonotype turned up a few times. The rearrangement links TRBV20-1 to TRBJ1-2; D might be TRBD1 (6 bases). The CDR3 is made up of 13 amino acids. The germline V gene encodes CDR1 DFQATT and CDR2 SNEGSKA (reference sequence). V was trimmed by 6 bases and J by 7 bases, leaving 18 bases between them. CDR3 in amino acids: CSATDRRAGGYTF. CDR3 DNA: TGCAGTGCAACCGACAGGAGGGCGGGTGGCTACACCTTC.

J is TRBJ2-4 and V is TRBV7-6, with TRBD2 matching over 10 bases. This CDR3 has 20 amino acids. After removal of 1 base from V and 0 bases from J, the junction contained 12 bases not matched to a gene. CDR1 and CDR2 from the germline V gene are SGHVS and FNYEAQ. DNA of the CDR3: TGTGCCAGCAGCTTAGGGGTGTCTAGCGGGGGTGTTATAGCCAAAAACATTCAGTACTTC. Residues: CASSLGVSSGGVIAKNIQYF.

The J gene is TRBJ2-3, the V gene TRBV5-1; the D is unclear. The germline V gene has CDR1 SGHRS and CDR2 YFSETQ. This CDR3 spans 14 amino acids. V was shortened by 1 base and J by 5 bases, with 11 bases between the two germline ends. The CDR3 spells CASSLRQVRDTQYF. Written as DNA, the CDR3 is TGCGCCAGCAGCTTGAGGCAGGTTAGAGATACGCAGTATTTT.

This sequence joins TRBV5-1 and TRBJ2-5, with D perhaps matching TRBD1 or TRBD2 (6 bases each). Trimming removed 7 bases from V and 1 base from J, with 14 bases in between. This CDR3 has 14 residues. Germline lookup yields CDR1 SGHRS and CDR2 YFSETQ. CDR3 sequence (DNA): TGCGCCAGCTATCTGCCGGGGGCCCAAGAGACCCAGTACTTC. This sequence encodes CASYLPGAQETQYF.

This clonotype was detected many times. The chain couples TRBV15 to TRBJ2-6; D tentatively reads TRBD1 or TRBD2 (5 bases each). The length of the CDR3 is 16 residues. Trimming cost V 3 bases and J 0 bases, with 9 bases left between them. Germline lookup yields CDR1 LNHNV and CDR2 YYDKDF (reference sequence). The CDR3 loop reads CATSRGRYSGANVLTF. The CDR3 DNA reads as TGTGCCACCAGCAGGGGACGGTACTCTGGGGCCAACGTCCTGACTTTC.

This clonotype was detected a few times. The J gene is TRBJ1-2, the V gene TRBV30; tentative D call: TRBD1 (5 bases). Germline V lookup: CDR1 GTSNPN, CDR2 SVGIG (reference sequence). The CDR3 has 13 residues. Trimming stripped 0 bases from V and 7 bases from J, with 12 bases between. In nucleotides, the CDR3 is TGTGCCTGGAGTGTCGGCAGGGAGCTTGGCTACACCTTC. Encoded protein: CAWSVGRELGYTF.

The rearrangement joins TRBV7-2 to TRBJ2-7; no clear D. Trimming took 2 bases from V and 2 from J, leaving 13 bases between them. There are 15 residues in the CDR3. Germline V CDR1 and CDR2: SGHTA, FQGNSA. CDR3 nucleotides: TGTGCCAGCAGCTTATCCGATCAAGAGGCCTACGAGCAGTACTTC. Amino acid sequence: CASSLSDQEAYEQYF.

The chain employs TRBV20-1 and TRBJ2-5, with D possibly called TRBD1 or TRBD2 (5 bases each). The CDR3 runs to 15 residues. V gave up 3 bases and J gave up 3 bases, with 17 bases separating them. Per the germline V gene, CDR1 is DFQATT and CDR2 is SNEGSKA (reference sequence). CDR3 sequence reads: CSASPGPPFEETQYF. The DNA of the CDR3 is TGCAGTGCTAGCCCGGGACCGCCGTTCGAAGAGACCCAGTACTTC.

The rearrangement uses TRBV25-1 and TRBJ2-1; the D gene could be TRBD1 or TRBD2 (6 bases each). Per germline, CDR1 MGHDK and CDR2 SYGVNS. The CDR3 loop spans 15 amino acids. Between the trimmed V and J ends, which lost 1 base and 3 bases, there was a span of 10 bases. The CDR3 reads CASSESGGGYNEQFF. The CDR3 DNA reads TGTGCCAGCAGTGAATCCGGAGGGGGCTACAATGAGCAGTTCTTC. Filled out from reference TRBV25-1 and TRBJ2-1, the complete variable domain reads EADIYQTPRYLVIGTGKKITLECSQTMGHDKMYWYQQDPGMELHLIHYSYGVNSTEKGDLSSESTVSRIRTEHFPLTLESARPSHTSQYLCASSESGGGYNEQFFGPGTRLTVL.

The rearrangement joins TRBV2 to TRBJ1-2; D is ambiguous. The V end was cut by 3 bases, the J end by 5 bases, with 10 bases between. Germline lookup yields CDR1 SNHLY and CDR2 FYNNEI. There are 13 residues in the CDR3. CDR3 nucleotide sequence: TGTGCCAGCAGTGACAGGCTGGGGTATGGCTACACCTTC. Translating it yields CASSDRLGYGYTF.

This clonotype was detected only a few times. The V and J genes are TRBV12-3 or TRBV12-4 and TRBJ2-7; 8 bases map to TRBD1. This CDR3 has 17 residues. V shed 4 bases, J shed 4 bases, and the junction held 15 bases outside the gene matches. The DNA for the CDR3 is TGTGCCAGCAGTTCCACCTTCCAGGGGACAGGAATGTACGAGCAGTACTTC. The encoded protein is CASSSTFQGTGMYEQYF.

The sample holds a few counts of this clonotype. The V and J genes are TRBV20-1 and TRBJ2-3, with 7 bases matching TRBD2. CDR3 length equals 16 residues. CDR1 is DFQATT, CDR2 SNEGSKA, per germline (reference sequence). The V segment lost 4 bases and the J segment 2 bases; nucleotides outside the gene matches: 12. CDR3: CSAKVLVGGFTDTQYF. CDR3 nucleotides: TGCAGTGCTAAGGTTTTAGTCGGGGGGTTCACAGATACGCAGTATTTT.

This clonotype came up a few times. The rearrangement joins TRBV28 to TRBJ1-5; a weak D match, TRBD1 (5 bases). Germline V gives CDR1 MDHEN, CDR2 SYDVKM. V was shortened by 2 bases and J by 2 bases, with 10 bases between the two germline ends. The CDR3 extends over 15 amino acids. CDR3 amino acids: CASSLGQAGNQPQHF. CDR3 DNA: TGTGCCAGCAGTTTAGGACAAGCCGGCAATCAGCCCCAGCATTTT. The whole variable domain, remainder taken from reference TRBV28 and TRBJ1-5, is DVKVTQSSRYLVKRTGEKVFLECVQDMDHENMFWYRQDPGLGLRLIYFSYDVKMKEKGDIPEGYSVSREKKERFSLILESASTNQTSMYLCASSLGQAGNQPQHFGDGTRLSIL.

Note on this clonotype: Given a much more abundant clone one base away, this may be a read error. The chain carries TRBV20-1 and TRBJ2-5; D perhaps matches TRBD1 (5 bases). The CDR3 runs to 13 residues. Germline CDR1 DFQATT, CDR2 SNEGSKA (reference sequence). Here the CDR3 reads CRARDTVRGTQYF. The CDR3 coding sequence is TGCAGAGCTAGAGATACGGTTAGGGGGACCCAGTACTTC.